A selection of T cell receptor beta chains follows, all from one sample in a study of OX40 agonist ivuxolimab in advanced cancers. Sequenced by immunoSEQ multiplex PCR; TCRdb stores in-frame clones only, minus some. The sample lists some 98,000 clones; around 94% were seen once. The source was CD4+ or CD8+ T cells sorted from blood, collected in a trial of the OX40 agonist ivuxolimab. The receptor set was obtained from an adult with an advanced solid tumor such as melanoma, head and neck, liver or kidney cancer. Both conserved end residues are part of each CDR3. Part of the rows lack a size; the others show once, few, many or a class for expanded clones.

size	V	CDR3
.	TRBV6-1	CASRDRHQPQHF
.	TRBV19	CASSISPPRGHQPQHF
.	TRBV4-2	CASSQPGGSSAGYYNEQFF
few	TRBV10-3	CAIRRDSDSNQPQHF
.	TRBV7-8	CASSLQRRDTQYF
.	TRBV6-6	CASSYMGVGHSPLHF
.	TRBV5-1	CASSLGGSTSQFF
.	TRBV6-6	CASSYSIMGRGYTF
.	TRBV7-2	CANSRAGGTDTQYF
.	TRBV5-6	CASSSLDRPDTQYF
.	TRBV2	CASSVGLGQGVPEAFF
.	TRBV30	CAWSAKFVDLPQHF
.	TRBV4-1	CASSQSRLGVNTEAFF
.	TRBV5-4	CASSLGEAGQDYEQFF
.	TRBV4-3	CASSHGTGTFREQYF
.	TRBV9	CASSVSSGYQETQYF
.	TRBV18	CASSPLREGRADTQYF